One and the same sample provided the 18 T cell receptor beta chains below, sequenced in a study of blood T cell repertoires in COVID-19. Profiled with immunoSEQ multiplex PCR; TCRdb holds only in-frame clones, not every one. The sample gives about 200,000 clones, 75% to 90% of which show up once; around 4.7% is in the top ten. The sequencing input was peripheral blood. The receptors were gathered from a human donor in a cohort sampled during active COVID-19.

This clone has a handful of counts. Other DNA sequences from this sample encode an identical CDR3 as well. This chain connects TRBV19 to TRBJ1-5; TRBD1 might be the D (5 bases). V was trimmed by 7 bases and J by 4 bases, leaving 8 bases between them. Germline assignment: CDR1 LNHDA and CDR2 SQIVND (reference sequence). This CDR3 contains 12 residues. The CDR3 reads CASKQGNQPQHF. The CDR3 bases are TGTGCCAGTAAGCAGGGAAATCAGCCCCAGCATTTT.

The chain links TRBV5-1 to TRBJ2-5; D might be TRBD2 (7 bases). The V and J ends lost 0 bases and 5 bases respectively, with 17 bases between them. From germline, CDR1 is SGHRS and CDR2 YFSETQ. The CDR3 runs to 16 residues. The CDR3 protein is CASSLGGGNIPETQYF. Here the CDR3 DNA reads TGCGCCAGCAGCTTGGGCGGGGGCAATATACCCGAGACCCAGTACTTC.

The chain has TRBV6-1 and TRBJ2-7; 9 nucleotides line up with TRBD1. The CDR3 extends over 15 amino acids. The germline V gene encodes CDR1 MNHNS and CDR2 SASEGT. Trimming removed 3 bases from V and 0 bases from J; junction bases left unmatched: 3. The CDR3 loop reads CASSEWDRVSYEQYF. The CDR3 DNA follows: TGTGCCAGCAGTGAGTGGGACAGGGTCTCCTACGAGCAGTACTTC.

This clone was observed a few times. The gene calls are TRBV11-1 and TRBJ2-7; a possible D gene is TRBD2 (6 bases). This CDR3 contains 15 residues. The V end lost 5 bases, the J end lost 0 bases, and 14 bases lay between the germline ends. The germline CDR1 and CDR2 sequences are SGHAT and FQDESV (reference sequence). This chain's CDR3 is CASSPDAGSSYEQYF. In nucleotides, the CDR3 is TGTGCCAGCAGCCCGGACGCGGGGAGCTCCTACGAGCAGTACTTC.

This chain links TRBV5-1 with TRBJ2-3, with 12 bases fitting TRBD2. The CDR3 is 16 amino acids. The V gene's germline CDR1 is SGHRS and CDR2 YFSETQ. V lost 4 bases and J lost 4; bases outside the gene matches: 7. CDR3 bases: TGCGCCAGCAGCCGACTAGCGGGAGTGGACTCAGATACGCAGTATTTT. It is translated as CASSRLAGVDSDTQYF.

The chain recombines TRBV7-2 with TRBJ2-3, with TRBD1 matching 8 bases. Germline-derived CDR1 and CDR2 are SGHTA and FQGNSA. The V segment lost 4 bases and the J segment 2 bases; nucleotides outside the gene matches: 5. The length of the CDR3 is 15 residues. The CDR3, as DNA: TGTGCCAGCAGCTCGGGACAGGTTCTCACAGATACGCAGTATTTT. Protein sequence: CASSSGQVLTDTQYF.

This chain links TRBV28 with TRBJ1-3; D not certain. CDR1 is MDHEN, CDR2 SYDVKM, per germline. Trimming removed 4 bases at V and 3 bases at J, with 7 bases between. The CDR3 length is 13 residues. CDR3 region: CASSSGRGNTIYF. The CDR3 DNA reads TGTGCCAGCAGTTCGGGTCGTGGAAACACCATATATTTT.

This chain connects TRBV29-1 to TRBJ2-3, with 16 nucleotides matching TRBD2. This CDR3 is built from 16 residues. Germline V CDR1 and CDR2: SQVTM, ANQGSEA. CDR3 sequence (DNA): TGCACCACCGGGACTAGCGGGAGGGCTAGCACAGATACGCAGTATTTT. Its translation is CTTGTSGRASTDTQYF.

The chain is built from TRBV3-1 (or the pseudogene TRBV3-2) and TRBJ1-4; TRBD1 aligns across 11 bases. This CDR3 has 16 amino acids. Germline CDR1 LGHDT, CDR2 YNNKEL (reference sequence). Losses at the gene ends were 7 bases for V and 7 bases for J; bases not matched to a gene: 11. The CDR3 here is CASTSKWGQGGEKLFF. The CDR3 DNA is TGTGCCAGCACATCAAAGTGGGGACAGGGGGGTGAAAAACTGTTTTTT.

This clone occurred a few times. This rearrangement joins TRBV3-1 (or the pseudogene TRBV3-2) to TRBJ2-2; no clear D. V lost 0 bases, J lost 2 bases, and 13 bases lay in between. This CDR3 is 17 amino acids long. Looked up from germline, CDR1 is LGHDT and CDR2 is YNNKEL (reference sequence). In nucleotides, the CDR3 is TGTGCCAGCAGCCAAGAAGAAATTAGCCAAAACACCGGGGAGCTGTTTTTT. It is translated as CASSQEEISQNTGELFF.

This clone came up a few times. V and J are TRBV24-1 and TRBJ1-1; no firm D call. In germline, CDR1 is KGHDR, CDR2 SFDVKD. Trimming pared 5 bases from V and 3 bases from J, leaving 15 bases between. The CDR3 runs to 15 residues. CDR3 amino acids: CATSVGRLGDTEAFF. For the CDR3, the DNA is TGTGCCACCAGTGTGGGGAGGCTTGGGGACACTGAAGCTTTCTTT.

This sequence joins TRBV5-6 and TRBJ2-3; 9 positions match TRBD1. The CDR3 loop spans 15 amino acids. CDR1 and CDR2 (germline): SGHDT, YYEEEE. With 4 bases clipped from V and 4 bases from J, the junction kept 7 bases outside the gene matches. The chain's CDR3 is CASSVRDRVADTQYF. The CDR3, as DNA: TGTGCCAGCAGCGTAAGGGACAGGGTAGCAGATACGCAGTATTTT.

A single count supports this clone. V and J are TRBV6-6 and TRBJ2-7; 7 bases fit TRBD1. Germline V gives CDR1 MNHNY, CDR2 SVGAGI (reference sequence). The junction had 8 bases not matched to a gene; V was cut back by 6 bases and J by 3 bases. The CDR3 covers 14 residues. This CDR3 is CASRPRTGLYEQYF. The CDR3 region has the DNA TGTGCCAGCAGACCTAGGACAGGCCTCTACGAGCAGTACTTC.

J is TRBJ1-4 and V is TRBV19, with unresolved D. Germline V CDR1 and CDR2: LNHDA, SQIVND (reference sequence). V gave up 3 bases and J gave up 10 bases, with 9 bases separating them. CDR3 length equals 12 residues. The CDR3 DNA sequence: TGTGCCAGTAGTATGAGGGAGGGAAAACTGTTTTTT. It is translated as CASSMREGKLFF.

The chain has TRBV28 and TRBJ2-1; D is unresolved. There are 9 residues in the CDR3. Germline V gives CDR1 MDHEN, CDR2 SYDVKM. V was shortened by 11 bases and J by 8 bases, with 7 bases between the two germline ends. The DNA of the CDR3 is TGTGCCGGTCGGTATGAGCAGTTCTTC. Translation: CAGRYEQFF.

The rearrangement uses TRBV28 and TRBJ1-5; TRBD1 aligns across 11 bases. This CDR3 has 17 amino acids. Germline-derived CDR1 and CDR2 are MDHEN and SYDVKM. With V trimmed by 4 bases and J by 2 bases, 7 bases remained unmatched. The CDR3 loop reads CASSSGQGVRGNQPQHF. The CDR3 nucleotides are TGTGCCAGCAGTTCGGGACAGGGGGTGAGGGGCAATCAGCCCCAGCATTTT.

The CDR3 nucleotides read TGTGCCAGCAGTTTATCTGAGGGGACAGGGAGACTCTACACCTTC. Residues: CASSLSEGTGRLYTF. The V call is TRBV27, the J call TRBJ1-2, with 9 bases that match TRBD1. This CDR3 spans 15 amino acids. V gave up 0 bases and J gave up 10 bases; unmatched junction bases: 9. Germline CDR1 and CDR2: MNHEY and SMNVEV (reference sequence).

The chain's CDR3 is CASSQIAGEPYEQYF. CDR3 DNA: TGTGCCAGCAGCCAAATAGCGGGAGAACCCTACGAGCAGTACTTC. This chain joins TRBV3-1 (or the pseudogene TRBV3-2) and TRBJ2-7, with 9 bases that match TRBD2. The ends lost 2 bases at V and 2 bases at J; junction bases unmatched: 4. The length of the CDR3 is 15 residues. Germline loops: CDR1 LGHDT, CDR2 YNNKEL (reference sequence).